This TCR beta chain was retrieved from a study of neurological immune-mediated disorders. The cDNA was produced through 5'RACE with 10-nucleotide random UMIs. Via MiXCR, TCRdb re-called the 5' RACE reads, giving one row per CDR3 protein. In the table there are more than 15,000 distinct CDR3 sequences, about 15% of which are singletons. Looked up from germline, CDR1 is SGDLS and CDR2 is YYNGEE. The V and J ends lost 4 bases and 0 bases respectively, with 11 bases between them. The CDR3 is 15 residues long. Unsorted libraries were prepared from 2 million PBMCs held at -80 C. This clonotype was sampled from a man between 60 and 75 years old with HTLV-1-associated myelopathy (HAM/TSP). The chain has TRBV9 and TRBJ2-1, with D perhaps matching TRBD1 (6 bases). The sample consisted of PBMCs. CDR3 nucleotide sequence: TGTGCCAGCAGCCCCCAGGGGAGCTCCTACAATGAGCAGTTCTTC. Translated, it gives CASSPQGSSYNEQFF.